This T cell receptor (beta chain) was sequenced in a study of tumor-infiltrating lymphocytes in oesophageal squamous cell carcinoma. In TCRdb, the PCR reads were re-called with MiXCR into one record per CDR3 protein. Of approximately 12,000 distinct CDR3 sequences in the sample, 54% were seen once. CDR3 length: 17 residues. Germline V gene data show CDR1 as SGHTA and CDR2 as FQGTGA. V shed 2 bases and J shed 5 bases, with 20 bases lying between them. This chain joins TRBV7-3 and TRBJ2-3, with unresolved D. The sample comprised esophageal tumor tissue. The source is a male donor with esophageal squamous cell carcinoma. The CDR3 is CASSLPRTSEFLDTQYF. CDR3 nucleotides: TGTGCCAGCAGCTTACCCCGGACCAGCGAGTTTTTAGATACGCAGTATTTT.